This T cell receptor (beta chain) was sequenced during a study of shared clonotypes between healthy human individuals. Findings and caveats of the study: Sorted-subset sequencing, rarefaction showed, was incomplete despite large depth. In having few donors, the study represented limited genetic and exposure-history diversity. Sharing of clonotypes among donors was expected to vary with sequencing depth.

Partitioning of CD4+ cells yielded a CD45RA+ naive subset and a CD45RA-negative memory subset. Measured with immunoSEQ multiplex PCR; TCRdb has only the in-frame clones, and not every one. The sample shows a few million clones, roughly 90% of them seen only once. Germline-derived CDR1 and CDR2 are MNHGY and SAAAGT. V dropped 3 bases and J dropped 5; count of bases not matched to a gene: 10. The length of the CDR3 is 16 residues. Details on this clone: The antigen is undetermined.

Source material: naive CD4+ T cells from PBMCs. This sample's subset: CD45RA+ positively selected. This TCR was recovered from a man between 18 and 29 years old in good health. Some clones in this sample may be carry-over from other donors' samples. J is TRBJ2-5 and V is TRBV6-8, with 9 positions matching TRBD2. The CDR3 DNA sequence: TGTGCCAGCAGTTATAGACTAGCGGAGACTGGGGAGACCCAGTACTTC. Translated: CASSYRLAETGETQYF.